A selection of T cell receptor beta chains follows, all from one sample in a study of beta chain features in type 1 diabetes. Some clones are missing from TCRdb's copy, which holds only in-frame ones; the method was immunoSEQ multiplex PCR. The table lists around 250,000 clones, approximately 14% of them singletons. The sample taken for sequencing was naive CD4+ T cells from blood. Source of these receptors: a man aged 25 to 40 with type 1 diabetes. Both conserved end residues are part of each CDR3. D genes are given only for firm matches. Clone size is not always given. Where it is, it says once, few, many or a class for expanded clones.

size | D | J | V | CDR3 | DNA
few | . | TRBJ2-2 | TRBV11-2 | CASSVGVAGELFF | TGTGCCAGCAGCGTCGGGGTGGCCGGGGAGCTGTTTTTT
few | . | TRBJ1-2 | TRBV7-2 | CASSLVGTEGYGYTF | TGTGCCAGCAGCTTAGTTGGCACCGAGGGCTATGGCTACACCTTC
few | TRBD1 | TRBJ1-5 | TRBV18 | CASSSLSSDRGQPQHF | TGTGCCAGCTCAAGTCTATCATCGGACAGGGGACAGCCCCAGCATTTT
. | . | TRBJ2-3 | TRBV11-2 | CASRTAGLSDTQYF | TGTGCCAGCAGGACGGCAGGGCTATCAGATACGCAGTATTTT
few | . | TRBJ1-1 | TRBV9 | CASSAGISNTEAFF | TGTGCCAGCAGCGCGGGAATATCGAACACTGAAGCTTTCTTT
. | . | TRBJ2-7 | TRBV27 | CASSSEGEQYF | TGTGCCAGCAGTTCCGAGGGCGAGCAGTACTTC
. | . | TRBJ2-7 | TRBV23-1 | CASSLLRYKSTYEQYF | TGCGCCAGCAGTCTTTTGCGATATAAATCCACCTACGAGCAGTACTTC
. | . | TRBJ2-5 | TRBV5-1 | CASSSKETQYF | TGCGCCAGCAGCTCCAAAGAGACCCAGTACTTC
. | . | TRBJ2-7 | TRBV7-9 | CASSIQGPGYEQYF | TGTGCCAGCAGCATACAGGGTCCGGGCTACGAGCAGTACTTC
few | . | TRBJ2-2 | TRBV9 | CASSVASNTGELFF | TGTGCCAGCAGCGTAGCCTCGAACACCGGGGAGCTGTTTTTT
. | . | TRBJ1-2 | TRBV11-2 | CASSSIPQGPSGGGYTF | TGTGCCAGCAGCTCAATCCCACAGGGCCCCTCGGGGGGTGGCTACACCTTC
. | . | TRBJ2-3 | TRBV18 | CASSPPNRQLTDTQYF | TGTGCCAGCTCACCACCGAACAGGCAACTCACAGATACGCAGTATTTT
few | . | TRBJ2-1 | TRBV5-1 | CASSLDPFIDNEQFF | TGCGCCAGCAGCTTGGATCCATTCATTGACAATGAGCAGTTCTTC
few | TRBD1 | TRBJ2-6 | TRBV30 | CAWRQTGSNVLTF | TGTGCCTGGAGGCAGACAGGGTCCAACGTCCTGACTTTC
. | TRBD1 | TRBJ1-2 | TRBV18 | CASSPKTGQNYGYTF | TGTGCCAGCTCACCCAAGACAGGGCAGAACTATGGCTACACCTTC
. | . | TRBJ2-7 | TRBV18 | CASSPTGSYEQYF | TGTGCCAGCTCACCTACAGGGTCCTACGAGCAGTACTTC
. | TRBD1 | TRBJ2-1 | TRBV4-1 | CASSQEMGQRDNEQFF | TGCGCCAGCAGCCAAGAAATGGGACAGCGAGACAATGAGCAGTTCTTC
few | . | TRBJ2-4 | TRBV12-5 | CASGQSAKNIQYF | TGTGCTAGTGGCCAGTCCGCCAAAAACATTCAGTACTTC
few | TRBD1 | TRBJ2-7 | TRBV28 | CASSSSGTGRYYEQYF | TGTGCCAGCAGCAGCTCGGGGACAGGGCGGTACTACGAGCAGTACTTC
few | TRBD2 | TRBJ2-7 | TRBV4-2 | CASSQRLVAGAYEQYF | TGTGCCAGCAGCCAACGTCTAGTAGCGGGGGCCTACGAGCAGTACTTC
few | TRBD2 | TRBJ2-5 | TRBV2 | CASRLAGGIQETQYF | TGTGCCAGCCGACTAGCGGGGGGGATACAAGAGACCCAGTACTTC
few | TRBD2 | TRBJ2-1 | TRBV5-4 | CASSSAWGLANNEQFF | TGTGCCAGCAGCTCCGCATGGGGACTAGCTAACAATGAGCAGTTCTTC
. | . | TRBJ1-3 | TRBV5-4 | CASSPGLFSGNTIYF | TGTGCCAGCAGCCCCGGGTTGTTCTCTGGAAACACCATATATTTT
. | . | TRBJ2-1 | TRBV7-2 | CASSLEATGGHNEQFF | TGTGCCAGCAGCTTAGAGGCCACCGGGGGACACAATGAGCAGTTCTTC
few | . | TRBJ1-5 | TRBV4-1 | CASSLGGSGEQPQHF | TGCGCCAGCAGCCTGGGCGGCAGCGGGGAACAGCCCCAGCATTTT
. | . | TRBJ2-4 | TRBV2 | CASSEIEVAKNIQYF | TGTGCCAGCAGTGAAATCGAGGTAGCCAAAAACATTCAGTACTTC
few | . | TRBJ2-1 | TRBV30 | CAWSVPGTTSLKQFF | TGTGCCTGGAGTGTACCCGGGACGACTAGTCTAAAGCAGTTCTTC
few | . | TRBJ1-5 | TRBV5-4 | CASSQDPENFGGGQHF | TGTGCCAGCAGCCAAGATCCAGAAAACTTCGGGGGAGGTCAGCATTTT
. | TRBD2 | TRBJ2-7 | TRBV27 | CASSPGTSGEREQYF | TGTGCCAGCAGTCCGGGGACTAGCGGTGAAAGGGAGCAGTACTTC
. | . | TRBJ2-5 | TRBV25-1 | CASSEGGTARETQYF | TGTGCCAGCAGTGAGGGAGGTACTGCAAGGGAGACCCAGTACTTC
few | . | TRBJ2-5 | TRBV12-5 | CASGLTASQETQYF | TGTGCTAGTGGGTTGACAGCCTCCCAAGAGACCCAGTACTTC
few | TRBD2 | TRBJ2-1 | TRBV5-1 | CASSLGPSGGNEQFF | TGCGCCAGCAGCTTGGGGCCTAGCGGGGGCAATGAGCAGTTCTTC
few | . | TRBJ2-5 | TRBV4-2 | CASSQEGHLETQYF | TGTGCCAGCAGCCAAGAGGGGCATCTGGAGACCCAGTACTTC
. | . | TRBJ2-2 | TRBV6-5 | CASSWAGMHGELFF | TGTGCCAGCAGTTGGGCAGGGATGCACGGGGAGCTGTTTTTT
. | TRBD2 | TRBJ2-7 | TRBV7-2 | CASSLTSGLSYEQYF | TGTGCCAGCAGCTTGACTAGCGGACTCTCCTACGAGCAGTACTTC
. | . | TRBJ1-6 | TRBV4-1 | CASSRWWGVGNSPLHF | TGCGCCAGCAGCAGATGGTGGGGGGTTGGTAATTCACCCCTCCACTTT
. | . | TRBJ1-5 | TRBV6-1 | CASSEGGLDQPQHF | TGTGCCAGCAGTGAAGGGGGACTAGACCAGCCCCAGCATTTT
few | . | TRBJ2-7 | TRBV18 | CASSPGLATYEQYF | TGTGCCAGCTCTCCGGGACTGGCGACCTACGAGCAGTACTTC
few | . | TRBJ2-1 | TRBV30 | CAWSAGLGEQFF | TGTGCCTGGAGTGCAGGGTTGGGTGAGCAGTTCTTC
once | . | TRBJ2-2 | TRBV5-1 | CASSYTGINTGELFF | TGCGCCAGCAGCTATACAGGGATTAATACCGGGGAGCTGTTTTTT
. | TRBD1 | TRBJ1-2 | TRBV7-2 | CASSRVRDSRNYGYTF | TGTGCCAGCAGTCGAGTAAGGGACAGTCGAAACTATGGCTACACCTTC
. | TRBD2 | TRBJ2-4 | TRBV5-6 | CASRKRGVAKNIQYF | TGTGCCAGCAGGAAGCGGGGGGTAGCCAAAAACATTCAGTACTTC
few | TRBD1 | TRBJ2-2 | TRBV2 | CASSELGTENTGELFF | TGTGCCAGCAGTGAACTCGGGACAGAGAACACCGGGGAGCTGTTTTTT
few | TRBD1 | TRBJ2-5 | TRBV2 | CASTDRARGETQYF | TGTGCCAGCACCGACAGGGCCAGGGGAGAGACCCAGTACTTC
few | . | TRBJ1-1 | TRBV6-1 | CASSAVANTEAFF | TGTGCCAGCAGCGCCGTGGCGAACACTGAAGCTTTCTTT
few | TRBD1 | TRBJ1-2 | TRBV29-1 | CSVSRDRDYGYTF | TGCAGCGTTTCCCGGGACAGGGACTATGGCTACACCTTC
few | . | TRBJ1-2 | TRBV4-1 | CASSQDLGGLGYTF | TGCGCCAGCAGCCAAGATCTTGGAGGGTTGGGCTACACCTTC
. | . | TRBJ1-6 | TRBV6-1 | CASSEFQGGLLHF | TGTGCCAGCAGTGAATTTCAGGGAGGCCTCCTCCACTTT
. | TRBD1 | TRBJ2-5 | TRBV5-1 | CASSLDDRGRIAETQYF | TGCGCCAGCAGCTTGGATGACAGGGGACGTATCGCGGAGACCCAGTACTTC
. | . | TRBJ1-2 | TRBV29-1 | CSVPGLKGYTF | TGCAGCGTCCCCGGACTGAAAGGCTACACCTTC
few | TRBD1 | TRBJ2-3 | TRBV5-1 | CASSIQGVGSTDTQYF | TGCGCCAGCAGCATACAGGGGGTTGGGAGCACAGATACGCAGTATTTT
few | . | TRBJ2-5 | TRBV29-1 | CSVEGGLETQYF | TGCAGCGTTGAAGGAGGGTTAGAGACCCAGTACTTC